The 2 T cell receptor beta chains reported below all come from one sample, sequenced in a study of blood T cell repertoires in COVID-19. Profiling relied on immunoSEQ multiplex PCR, and the TCRdb table lists in-frame clones only, not all of them. The table has about 46,000 clones, roughly 85% seen once. Sequences were obtained from peripheral blood. These receptors were collected from a woman of 80 years or more with COVID-19, enrolled during active disease.

The J gene is TRBJ1-2, the V gene TRBV11-2; 8 bases agree with TRBD1. Germline-derived CDR1 and CDR2 are SGHAT and FQNNGV. This CDR3 region has 15 residues. V lost 4 bases to trimming and J lost 8 bases; unmatched junction nucleotides: 12. CDR3 nucleotide sequence: TGTGCCAGCAGCTACACGACGGACAGGGCGGGAGGCTACACCTTC. It specifies CASSYTTDRAGGYTF.

V usage is TRBV6-5 and J usage is TRBJ1-2; D ambiguous. The CDR3 has 15 residues. Trimming pared 4 bases from V and 4 bases from J, leaving 16 bases between. The V gene's germline CDR1 is MNHEY and CDR2 SVGAGI. CDR3 coding DNA: TGTGCCAGCAGTTCCCGCGGGGATTTTGGCTATGGCTACACCTTC. Its translation is CASSSRGDFGYGYTF.